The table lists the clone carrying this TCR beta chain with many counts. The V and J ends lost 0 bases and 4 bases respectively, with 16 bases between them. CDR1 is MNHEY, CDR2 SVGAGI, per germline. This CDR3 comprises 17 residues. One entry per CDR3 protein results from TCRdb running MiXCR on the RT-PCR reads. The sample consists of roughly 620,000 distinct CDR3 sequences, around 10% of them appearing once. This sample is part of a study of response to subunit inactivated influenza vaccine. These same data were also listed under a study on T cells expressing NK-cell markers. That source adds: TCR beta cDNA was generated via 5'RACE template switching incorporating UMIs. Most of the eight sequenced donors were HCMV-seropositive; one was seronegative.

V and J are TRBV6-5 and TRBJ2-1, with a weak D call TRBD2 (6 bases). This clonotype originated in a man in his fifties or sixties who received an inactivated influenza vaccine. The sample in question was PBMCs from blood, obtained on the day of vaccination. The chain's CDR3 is CASSYSPLSGVYNEQFF. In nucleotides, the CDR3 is TGTGCCAGCAGTTACTCACCCCTTTCGGGAGTATACAATGAGCAGTTCTTC.